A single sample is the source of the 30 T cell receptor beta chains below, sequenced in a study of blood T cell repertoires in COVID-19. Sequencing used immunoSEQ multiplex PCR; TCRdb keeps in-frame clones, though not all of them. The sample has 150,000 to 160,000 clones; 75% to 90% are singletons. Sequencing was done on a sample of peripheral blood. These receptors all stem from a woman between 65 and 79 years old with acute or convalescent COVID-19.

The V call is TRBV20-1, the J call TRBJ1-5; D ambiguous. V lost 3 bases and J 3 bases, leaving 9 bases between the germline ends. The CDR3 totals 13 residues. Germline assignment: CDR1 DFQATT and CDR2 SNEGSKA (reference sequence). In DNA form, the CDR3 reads TGCAGTGCTAGTCAACAGTCCAATCAGCCCCAGCATTTT. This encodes CSASQQSNQPQHF.

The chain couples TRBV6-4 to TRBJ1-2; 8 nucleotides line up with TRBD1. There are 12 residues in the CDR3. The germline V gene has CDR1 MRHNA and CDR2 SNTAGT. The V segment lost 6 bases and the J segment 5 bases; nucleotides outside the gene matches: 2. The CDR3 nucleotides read TGTGCCAGCAGGAGACAGGGGTATGGCTACACCTTC. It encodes CASRRQGYGYTF.

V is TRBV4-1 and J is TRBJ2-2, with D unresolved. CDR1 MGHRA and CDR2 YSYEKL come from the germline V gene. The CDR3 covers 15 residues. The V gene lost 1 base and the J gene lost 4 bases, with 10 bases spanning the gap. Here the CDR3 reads CASSQGSLGTGELFF. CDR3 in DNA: TGCGCCAGCAGCCAAGGGTCCCTAGGCACCGGGGAGCTGTTTTTT.

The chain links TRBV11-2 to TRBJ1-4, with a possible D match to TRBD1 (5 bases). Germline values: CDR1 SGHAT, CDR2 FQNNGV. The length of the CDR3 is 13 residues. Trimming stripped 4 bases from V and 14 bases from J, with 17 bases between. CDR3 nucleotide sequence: TGTGCCAGCAGCTCCCGGGACTCTCACGTCCTGTTTTTT. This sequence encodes CASSSRDSHVLFF.

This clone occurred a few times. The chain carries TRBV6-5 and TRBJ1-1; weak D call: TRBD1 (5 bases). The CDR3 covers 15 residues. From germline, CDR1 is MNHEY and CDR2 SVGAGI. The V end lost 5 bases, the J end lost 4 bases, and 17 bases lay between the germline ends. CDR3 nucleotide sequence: TGTGCCAGCAGTCAAACGGGGGTATTGGCCACTGAAGCTTTCTTT. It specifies CASSQTGVLATEAFF.

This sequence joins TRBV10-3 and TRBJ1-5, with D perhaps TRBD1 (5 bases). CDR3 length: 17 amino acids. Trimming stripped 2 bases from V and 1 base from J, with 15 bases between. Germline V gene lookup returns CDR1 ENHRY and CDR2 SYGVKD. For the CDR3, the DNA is TGTGCCATCAGTGAGAGGGGCGCCTCTGGGAGCAATCAGCCCCAGCATTTT. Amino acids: CAISERGASGSNQPQHF.

This chain's CDR3 is CASSRDRSSYEQYF. The CDR3 DNA reads TGTGCCAGCAGTAGGGACAGGAGCTCCTACGAGCAGTACTTC. The V and J genes are TRBV14 and TRBJ2-7; 8 nucleotides line up with TRBD1. Trimming took 6 bases from V and 0 from J; bases not matched to a gene: 4. Per the germline V gene, CDR1 is SGHDN and CDR2 is FVKESK. The CDR3 loop spans 14 amino acids.

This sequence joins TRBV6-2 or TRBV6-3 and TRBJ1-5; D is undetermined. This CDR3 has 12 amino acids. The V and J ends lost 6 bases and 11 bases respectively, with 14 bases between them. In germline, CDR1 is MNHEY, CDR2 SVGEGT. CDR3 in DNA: TGTGCCAGCAGCCTACCCCCCCAGGCCCAGCATTTT. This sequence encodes CASSLPPQAQHF.

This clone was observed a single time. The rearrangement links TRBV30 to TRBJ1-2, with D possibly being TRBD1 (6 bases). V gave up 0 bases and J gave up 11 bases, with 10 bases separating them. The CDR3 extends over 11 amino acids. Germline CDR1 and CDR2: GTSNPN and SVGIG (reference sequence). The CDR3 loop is CAWSVARGYTF. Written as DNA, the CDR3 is TGTGCCTGGAGTGTAGCCAGGGGTTACACCTTC.

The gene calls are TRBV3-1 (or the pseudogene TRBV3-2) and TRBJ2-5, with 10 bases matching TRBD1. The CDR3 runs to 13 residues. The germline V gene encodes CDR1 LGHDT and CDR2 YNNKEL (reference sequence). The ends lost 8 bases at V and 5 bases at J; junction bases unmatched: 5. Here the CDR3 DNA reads TGTGCCAGCCGACAGGGGGCTGGGGAGACCCAGTACTTC. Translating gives CASRQGAGETQYF.

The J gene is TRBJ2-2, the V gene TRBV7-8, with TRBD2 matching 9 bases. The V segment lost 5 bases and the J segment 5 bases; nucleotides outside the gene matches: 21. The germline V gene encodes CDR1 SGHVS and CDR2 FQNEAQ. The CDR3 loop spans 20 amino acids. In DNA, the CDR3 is TGTGCCAGCAGCCCCACAAGGCCATGGCTAGCGGGACTCAGAACCGGGGAGCTGTTTTTT. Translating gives CASSPTRPWLAGLRTGELFF.

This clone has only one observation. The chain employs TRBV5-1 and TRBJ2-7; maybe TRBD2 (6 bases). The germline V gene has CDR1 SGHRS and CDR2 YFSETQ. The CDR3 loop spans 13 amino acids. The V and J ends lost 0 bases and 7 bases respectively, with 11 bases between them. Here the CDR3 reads CASSLAGGREQYF. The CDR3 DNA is TGCGCCAGCAGCTTGGCCGGTGGGAGGGAGCAGTACTTC. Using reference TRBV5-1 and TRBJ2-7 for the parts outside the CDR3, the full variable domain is KAGVTQTPRYLIKTRGQQVTLSCSPISGHRSVSWYQQTPGQGLQFLFEYFSETQRNKGNFPGRFSGRQFSNSRSEMNVSTLELGDSALYLCASSLAGGREQYFGPGTRLTVT.

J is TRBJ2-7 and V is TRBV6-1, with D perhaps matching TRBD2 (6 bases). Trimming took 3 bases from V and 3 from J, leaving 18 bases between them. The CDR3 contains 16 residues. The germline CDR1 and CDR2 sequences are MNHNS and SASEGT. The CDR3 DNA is TGTGCCAGCAGTGACCCTGCGGGGACCACAATCTACGAGCAGTACGTC. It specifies CASSDPAGTTIYEQYV.

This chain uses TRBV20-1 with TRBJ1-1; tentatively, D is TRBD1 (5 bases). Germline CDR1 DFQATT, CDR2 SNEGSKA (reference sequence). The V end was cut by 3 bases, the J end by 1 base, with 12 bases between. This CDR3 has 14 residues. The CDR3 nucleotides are TGCAGTGCTAGTATGCAGGGTCGGAACACTGAAGCTTTCTTT. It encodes CSASMQGRNTEAFF.

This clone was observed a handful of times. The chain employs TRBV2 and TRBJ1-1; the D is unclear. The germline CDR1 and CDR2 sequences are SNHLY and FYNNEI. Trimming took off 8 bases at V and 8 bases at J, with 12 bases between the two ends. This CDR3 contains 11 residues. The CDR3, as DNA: TGTGCCAGCCGTCGGGAGTCCGAAGCTTTCTTT. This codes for CASRRESEAFF. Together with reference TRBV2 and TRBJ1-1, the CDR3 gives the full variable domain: EPEVTQTPSHQVTQMGQEVILRCVPISNHLYFYWYRQILGQKVEFLVSFYNNEISEKSEIFDDQFSVERPDGSNFTLKIRSTKLEDSAMYFCASRRESEAFFGQGTRLTVV.

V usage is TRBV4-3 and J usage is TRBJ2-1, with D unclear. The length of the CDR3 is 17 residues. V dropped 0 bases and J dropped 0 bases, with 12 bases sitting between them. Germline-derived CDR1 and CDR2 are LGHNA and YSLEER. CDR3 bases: TGCGCCAGCAGCCAAGAATGGGCCACTTCCTCCTACAATGAGCAGTTCTTC. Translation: CASSQEWATSSYNEQFF.

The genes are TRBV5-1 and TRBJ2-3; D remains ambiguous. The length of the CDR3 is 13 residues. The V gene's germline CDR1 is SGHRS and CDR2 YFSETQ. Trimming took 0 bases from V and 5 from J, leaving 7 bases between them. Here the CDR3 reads CASSLEGVDTQYF. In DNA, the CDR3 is TGCGCCAGCAGCTTGGAAGGAGTAGATACGCAGTATTTT.

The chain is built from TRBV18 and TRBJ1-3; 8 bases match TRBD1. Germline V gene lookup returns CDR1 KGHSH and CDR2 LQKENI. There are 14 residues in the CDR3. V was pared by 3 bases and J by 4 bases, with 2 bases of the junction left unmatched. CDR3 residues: CASSPGQGGNTIYF. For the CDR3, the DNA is TGTGCCAGCTCACCCGGACAGGGAGGAAACACCATATATTTT.

The CDR3 DNA reads as TGTGCCAGCAGCGTAAAGGGACAAGGATACAATGAGCAGTTCTTC. Its protein product is CASSVKGQGYNEQFF. V gene TRBV9 combines with J gene TRBJ2-1; possibly TRBD1 for D (6 bases). Looked up from germline, CDR1 is SGDLS and CDR2 is YYNGEE. The CDR3 runs to 15 residues. Trimming took 1 base from V and 4 from J, leaving 12 bases between them.

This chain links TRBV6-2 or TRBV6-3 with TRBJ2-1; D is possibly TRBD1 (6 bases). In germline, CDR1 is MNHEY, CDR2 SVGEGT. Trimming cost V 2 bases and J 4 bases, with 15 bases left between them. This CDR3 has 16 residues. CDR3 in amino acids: CASSYRQDQLYNEQFF. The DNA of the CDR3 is TGTGCCAGCAGTTACCGACAGGACCAACTGTACAATGAGCAGTTCTTC.

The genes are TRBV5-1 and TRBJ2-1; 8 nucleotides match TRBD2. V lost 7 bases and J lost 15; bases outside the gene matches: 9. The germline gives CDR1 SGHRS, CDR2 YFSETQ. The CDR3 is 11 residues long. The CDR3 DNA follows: TGCGCCAGCGAACTCGGGGGGGCGCTGTTCTTC. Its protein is CASELGGALFF. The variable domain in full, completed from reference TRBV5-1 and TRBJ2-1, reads KAGVTQTPRYLIKTRGQQVTLSCSPISGHRSVSWYQQTPGQGLQFLFEYFSETQRNKGNFPGRFSGRQFSNSRSEMNVSTLELGDSALYLCASELGGALFFGPGTRLTVL.

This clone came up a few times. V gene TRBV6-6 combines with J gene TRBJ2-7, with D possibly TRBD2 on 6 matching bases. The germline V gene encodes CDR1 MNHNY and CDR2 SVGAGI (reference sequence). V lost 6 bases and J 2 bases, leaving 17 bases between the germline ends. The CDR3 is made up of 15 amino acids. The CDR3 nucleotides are TGTGCCAGCAGGGGACTGTCGAAGGACCCCTACGAGCAGTACTTC. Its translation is CASRGLSKDPYEQYF.

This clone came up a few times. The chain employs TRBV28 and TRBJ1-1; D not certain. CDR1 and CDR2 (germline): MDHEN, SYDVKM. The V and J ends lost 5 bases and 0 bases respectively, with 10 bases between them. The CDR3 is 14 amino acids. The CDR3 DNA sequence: TGTGCCAGCAGTCCGGGAATCTTGAACACTGAAGCTTTCTTT. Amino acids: CASSPGILNTEAFF.

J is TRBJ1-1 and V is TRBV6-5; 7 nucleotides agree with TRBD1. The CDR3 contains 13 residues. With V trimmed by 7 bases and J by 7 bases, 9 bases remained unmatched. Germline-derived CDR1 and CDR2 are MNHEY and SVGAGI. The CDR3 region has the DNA TGTGCCAGCATAGAAGGGGGCGGGGTTGAAGCTTTCTTT. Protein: CASIEGGGVEAFF.

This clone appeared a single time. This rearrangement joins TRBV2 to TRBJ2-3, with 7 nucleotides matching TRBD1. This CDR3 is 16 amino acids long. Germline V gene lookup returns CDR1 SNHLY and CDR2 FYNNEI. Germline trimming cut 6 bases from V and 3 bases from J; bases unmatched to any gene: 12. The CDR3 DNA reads TGTGCCAGCAGCTCAGAAGGGGGCCCCTGGACAGATACGCAGTATTTT. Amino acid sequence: CASSSEGGPWTDTQYF.

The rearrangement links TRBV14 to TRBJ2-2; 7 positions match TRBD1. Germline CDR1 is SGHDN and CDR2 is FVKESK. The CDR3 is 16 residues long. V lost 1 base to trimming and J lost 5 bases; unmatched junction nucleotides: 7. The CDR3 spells CASSQAHRGWTGELFF. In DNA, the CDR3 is TGTGCCAGCAGCCAAGCTCACAGGGGATGGACCGGGGAGCTGTTTTTT.

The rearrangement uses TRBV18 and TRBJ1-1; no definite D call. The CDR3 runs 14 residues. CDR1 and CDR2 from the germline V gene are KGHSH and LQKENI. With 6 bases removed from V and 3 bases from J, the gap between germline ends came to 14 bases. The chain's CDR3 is CASSSQRQDTEAFF. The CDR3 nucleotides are TGTGCCAGCTCGTCGCAAAGGCAGGACACTGAAGCTTTCTTT.

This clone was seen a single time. Here the CDR3 DNA reads TGTGCCAGCAGTGAAGGGAGCTACAGGGGGGGCGGCTACACCTTC. The encoded protein is CASSEGSYRGGGYTF. The rearrangement joins TRBV6-1 to TRBJ1-2; 8 nucleotides agree with TRBD1. CDR1 and CDR2 from the germline V gene are MNHNS and SASEGT. J was trimmed by 8 bases and V by 1 base; bases with no gene match: 9. The CDR3 sequence is 15 residues long.

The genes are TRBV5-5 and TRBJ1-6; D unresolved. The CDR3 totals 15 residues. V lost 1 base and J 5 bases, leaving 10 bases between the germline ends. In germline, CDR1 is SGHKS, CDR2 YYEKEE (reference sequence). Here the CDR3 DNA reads TGTGCCAGCAGCTTGTCTGGGCCCAATAATTCACCCCTCCACTTT. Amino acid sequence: CASSLSGPNNSPLHF.

The CDR3 region is CASSQDWNGANYGYTF. The CDR3 DNA is TGCGCCAGCAGCCAAGATTGGAACGGGGCTAACTATGGCTACACCTTC. The chain couples TRBV4-3 to TRBJ1-2; D remains ambiguous. The CDR3 runs 16 residues. The germline CDR1 and CDR2 sequences are LGHNA and YSLEER. Trimming stripped 0 bases from V and 0 bases from J, with 11 bases between.